Below, 22 T cell receptor beta chains from the same sample are listed, as sequenced in a study of T cell responses to AZD1222 COVID-19 vaccine. Measured with immunoSEQ multiplex PCR; TCRdb has only the in-frame clones, and not every one. The profile shows 100,000 to 150,000 clones, 89% of them singletons. The material sequenced was peripheral blood, taken on day 0 of AZD1222 vaccination. The receptors were gathered from an adult in good health.

The V and J genes are TRBV10-2 and TRBJ2-7; no clear D. Germline V gives CDR1 WSHSY, CDR2 SAAADI. This CDR3 region has 11 residues. Trimming stripped 4 bases from V and 0 bases from J, with 1 base between. CDR3 sequence reads: CASSASYEQYF. CDR3 nucleotides: TGCGCCAGCAGTGCCTCCTACGAGCAGTACTTC.

The chain uses TRBV19 and TRBJ2-1; 14 positions match TRBD2. Looked up from germline, CDR1 is LNHDA and CDR2 is SQIVND (reference sequence). The CDR3 contains 14 residues. V gave up 10 bases and J gave up 9 bases; unmatched junction bases: 8. The CDR3 reads CATQGLAGAGEQFF. CDR3 in DNA: TGTGCCACTCAGGGACTAGCGGGAGCCGGTGAGCAGTTCTTC.

This chain links TRBV9 with TRBJ2-7; D remains ambiguous. The length of the CDR3 is 16 residues. V shed 3 bases and J shed 0 bases, with 16 bases lying between them. Germline CDR1 is SGDLS and CDR2 is YYNGEE. Here the CDR3 DNA reads TGTGCCAGCAGCGCTCTTGGAACGGCTACCTCCTACGAGCAGTACTTC. Its protein product is CASSALGTATSYEQYF.

The chain is built from TRBV20-1 and TRBJ1-2; D not certain. This CDR3 region has 9 residues. Germline V gene data show CDR1 as DFQATT and CDR2 as SNEGSKA (reference sequence). V dropped 6 bases and J dropped 5 bases, with 4 bases sitting between them. CDR3 sequence reads: CSAIYGYTF. The CDR3 DNA reads as TGCAGTGCCATTTATGGCTACACCTTC.

The genes are TRBV30 and TRBJ2-7; 11 bases line up with TRBD1. The CDR3 has 16 residues. From germline, CDR1 is GTSNPN and CDR2 SVGIG (reference sequence). Trimming cost V 3 bases and J 3 bases; bases outside gene matches: 10. The chain's CDR3 is CAWRGLGQGAIYEQYF. The CDR3 bases are TGTGCCTGGAGGGGTCTTGGACAGGGGGCAATCTACGAGCAGTACTTC. The whole variable domain, remainder taken from reference TRBV30 and TRBJ2-7, is SQTIHQWPATLVQPVGSPLSLECTVEGTSNPNLYWYRQAAGRGLQLLFYSVGIGQISSEVPQNLSASRPQDRQFILSSKKLLLSDSGFYLCAWRGLGQGAIYEQYFGPGTRLTVT.

This chain joins TRBV7-2 and TRBJ1-2, with TRBD1 matching 9 bases. Germline CDR1 is SGHTA and CDR2 is FQGNSA. V was clipped by 3 bases and J by 2 bases; unmatched bases: 7. The CDR3 has 16 amino acids. The CDR3 sequence is CASSFRPGTGNYGYTF. In DNA form, the CDR3 reads TGTGCCAGCAGCTTCAGACCTGGGACAGGGAACTATGGCTACACCTTC.

The chain carries TRBV19 and TRBJ2-5; D unclear. V was pared by 4 bases and J by 4 bases, with 16 bases between. Per the germline V gene, CDR1 is LNHDA and CDR2 is SQIVND (reference sequence). This CDR3 region has 15 residues. The CDR3, as DNA: TGTGCCAGTAGTACGCCGCCCGACTTGGGAGAGACCCAGTACTTC. This encodes CASSTPPDLGETQYF. Full variable domain (outside the CDR3, taken from reference TRBV19 and TRBJ2-5): DGGITQSPKYLFRKEGQNVTLSCEQNLNHDAMYWYRQDPGQGLRLIYYSQIVNDFQKGDIAEGYSVSREKKESFPLTVTSAQKNPTAFYLCASSTPPDLGETQYFGPGTRLLVL.

This clone was observed once. Germline and junction disagree at one end, which may indicate a read error. V is TRBV6-5 and J is TRBJ1-2, with a weak D call TRBD1 (5 bases). The V gene's germline CDR1 is MNHEY and CDR2 SVGAGI. The CDR3 has 11 amino acids. The CDR3 loop reads CASSTRDHTNF. The CDR3 nucleotides read TGTGCCAGCAGCACCCGGGACCATACTAATTTC.

The chain is built from TRBV3-1 (or the pseudogene TRBV3-2) and TRBJ2-1; D is possibly TRBD2 (7 bases). Germline V gene sequence: CDR1 LGHDT, CDR2 YNNKEL (reference sequence). V was cut by 3 bases and J by 8 bases, with 11 bases left in between. The CDR3 is made up of 13 amino acids. CDR3 DNA: TGTGCCAGCAGCCAGGGGGGGCCTGATGAGCAGTTCTTC. Its translation: CASSQGGPDEQFF.

The rearrangement joins TRBV19 to TRBJ1-5; D is perhaps TRBD1 (5 bases). The CDR3 is 16 residues long. The germline gives CDR1 LNHDA, CDR2 SQIVND (reference sequence). The ends were cut back, 5 bases at V and 6 bases at J, with 20 bases in the middle. The CDR3 is CASSFEFQGLFQPQHF. The CDR3 DNA reads as TGTGCCAGTAGTTTCGAATTCCAGGGTTTGTTTCAGCCCCAGCATTTT.

The rearrangement links TRBV11-2 to TRBJ2-7, with D perhaps assigned TRBD1 or TRBD2 (5 bases each). The V gene lost 5 bases and the J gene lost 3 bases, with 14 bases spanning the gap. Germline CDR1 reads SGHAT; CDR2 reads FQNNGV. This CDR3 region has 14 residues. The CDR3 protein is CASSPGTENYEQYF. The CDR3 nucleotides read TGTGCCAGCAGCCCCGGGACGGAGAACTACGAGCAGTACTTC.

The chain links TRBV11-2 to TRBJ2-3; 7 positions agree with TRBD1. Per the germline V gene, CDR1 is SGHAT and CDR2 is FQNNGV. V was clipped by 5 bases and J by 0 bases; unmatched bases: 8. The CDR3 sequence is 16 residues long. The CDR3 region has the DNA TGTGCCAGCAGCCGGATAAGGGGGCGTAGCACAGATACGCAGTATTTT. Protein: CASSRIRGRSTDTQYF. The whole variable domain, remainder taken from reference TRBV11-2 and TRBJ2-3, is EAGVAQSPRYKIIEKRQSVAFWCNPISGHATLYWYQQILGQGPKLLIQFQNNGVVDDSQLPKDRFSAERLKGVDSTLKIQPAKLEDSAVYLCASSRIRGRSTDTQYFGPGTRLTVL.

V is TRBV5-6 and J is TRBJ2-6, with D unclear. This CDR3 has 15 residues. Germline V gives CDR1 SGHDT, CDR2 YYEEEE. Trimming removed 0 bases from V and 4 bases from J, with 8 bases in between. The CDR3 DNA is TGTGCCAGCAGCTTGGTCAGTTCCGGGGCCAACGTCCTGACTTTC. Its protein is CASSLVSSGANVLTF.

The CDR3 loop reads CASSPGLIDRNQPQHF. DNA for the CDR3: TGCGCCAGCAGCCCCGGCTTAATCGACAGAAATCAGCCCCAGCATTTT. The V and J genes are TRBV4-3 and TRBJ1-5, with D possibly being TRBD1 (5 bases). Trimming left V 4 bases short and J 4 bases short, with 17 bases between. Germline-derived CDR1 and CDR2 are LGHNA and YSLEER. CDR3 length: 16 residues.

The genes are TRBV4-3 and TRBJ1-2; TRBD1 aligns across 7 bases. V shed 2 bases, J shed 8 bases, and the junction held 14 bases outside the gene matches. The germline V gene has CDR1 LGHNA and CDR2 YSLEER. CDR3 length: 16 amino acids. The CDR3 loop is CASSQTTPTGLRGYTF. CDR3 coding DNA: TGCGCCAGCAGCCAAACGACACCGACAGGGTTACGAGGCTACACCTTC.

The gene calls are TRBV28 and TRBJ1-5, with a weak D call TRBD1 (5 bases). V was trimmed by 6 bases and J by 4 bases, leaving 16 bases between them. Germline V CDR1 and CDR2: MDHEN, SYDVKM. The CDR3 has 15 residues. CDR3 region: CASSRRVGGNQPQHF. The CDR3 bases are TGTGCCAGCAGCCGTCGGGTGGGGGGGAATCAGCCCCAGCATTTT.

In its sample, this clone was seen once. V usage is TRBV6-6 and J usage is TRBJ1-6; TRBD1 is a possible D gene (5 bases). CDR1 is MNHNY, CDR2 SVGAGI, per germline (reference sequence). The CDR3 has 14 residues. V lost 5 bases, J lost 6 bases, and 11 bases lay in between. The CDR3 loop is CASSPQGFNSPLHF. The CDR3 coding sequence is TGTGCCAGCAGTCCTCAGGGTTTTAATTCACCCCTCCACTTT.

The gene calls are TRBV29-1 and TRBJ1-2; D gene uncertain. Germline loops: CDR1 SQVTM, CDR2 ANQGSEA. V lost 1 base and J 6 bases, leaving 9 bases between the germline ends. The CDR3 covers 12 residues. This CDR3 reads CSVEGSNNGYTF. DNA for the CDR3: TGCAGCGTTGAAGGAAGCAATAATGGCTACACCTTC.

This sequence joins TRBV29-1 and TRBJ2-7, with D possibly TRBD2 on 6 matching bases. The CDR3 sequence is 14 residues long. Germline values: CDR1 SQVTM, CDR2 ANQGSEA. With 3 bases removed from V and 5 bases from J, the gap between germline ends came to 17 bases. The CDR3 loop reads CSVESLASPDEQYF. As DNA, the CDR3 is TGCAGCGTTGAGAGCCTAGCGTCACCGGACGAGCAGTACTTC.

The chain employs TRBV28 and TRBJ1-2, with 12 nucleotides matching TRBD1. Germline values: CDR1 MDHEN, CDR2 SYDVKM. The CDR3 spans 15 residues. The J segment lost 7 bases and the V segment lost 1 base, leaving 4 bases of the junction unmatched. CDR3 nucleotides: TGTGCCAGCAGTTTATCTGGGACAGGGGGCCTTGGCTACACCTTC. Translation: CASSLSGTGGLGYTF.

The chain employs TRBV3-1 (or the pseudogene TRBV3-2) and TRBJ1-1; 10 bases align to TRBD1. Germline lookup yields CDR1 LGHDT and CDR2 YNNKEL (reference sequence). This CDR3 has 15 amino acids. With 6 bases clipped from V and 4 bases from J, the junction kept 8 bases outside the gene matches. CDR3 DNA sequence: TGTGCCAGCAGACAAACGACAGGGGGCCGCACTGAAGCTTTCTTT. Translating it yields CASRQTTGGRTEAFF.

The chain combines TRBV5-1 with TRBJ1-2; TRBD1 agrees at 9 bases. Trimming removed 4 bases from V and 3 bases from J; junction bases left unmatched: 4. This CDR3 contains 14 residues. Germline V gene data show CDR1 as SGHRS and CDR2 as YFSETQ. The CDR3: CASSLWTGDYGYTF. CDR3 DNA sequence: TGCGCCAGCAGCCTATGGACAGGGGACTATGGCTACACCTTC.